This T cell receptor (beta chain) was profiled in a study of blood T cell repertoires in COVID-19 (dated by TCRdb to the early 2020s). General notes on the study: Collaborator samples came from the United States, Italy and Spain and covered acute and convalescent phases of COVID-19. The dataset comprised deeply sampled blood TCRbeta repertoires from subjects exposed to, actively infected with, or recovered from COVID-19. Where available, HLA class I and class II types were obtained from metadata supplied by the sample provider rather than from assay-based typing. The prospective study material was composed of cDNA or gDNA derived from T cells, B-cell-depleted T cells, or PBMCs. The samples were drawn from the first 160 participants of the ongoing ImmuneRACE study and from 1,254 subjects provided by 6 global collaborators. The repertoires were released in a freely available public database meant as a resource for research on the immune response to SARS-CoV-2. The sample metadata nearly always contained a de-identified subject ID, COVID-19 status, age in years and sex. The study at large found these results: The quantity of clinical and demographic metadata differed by source and by participant and was supplied without curation.

Each collaborating institution followed its own protocols to collect whole blood in K2EDTA tubes. For TCRbeta analysis, collaborators shipped samples in one of three forms: frozen whole blood, isolated PBMCs, or DNA extracted from either of those sample types. A word on this clone: Its target antigen remains unknown. One base away there is no much larger clone; base qualities are not given.

TCRbeta CDR3 regions were amplified from genomic DNA using the immunoSEQ Assay, a bias-controlled multiplex PCR. Concerning the study's data processing: The number of nucleated cells in each sample was estimated by amplification of reference gene primers within the assay. To quantify the absolute abundance of each unique TCRbeta CDR3 rearrangement, sequence reads were collapsed and filtered. For each sample, productive Simpson clonality was calculated by taking the square root of Simpson's diversity index across productive rearrangements. TCRdb carries this immuneACCESS record with in-frame sequences only. Its versions omit some clonotypes, under half of them owing to an unresolved V gene in the studies checked, with the rest unexplained. V and J calls and clone size are those listed in that table; D and trimming were worked out from the DNA. This sample gives about 52,000 clones in total; about nine tenths of them show up just once. Of the sample, around 15% is held by the ten largest clones.

CDR1 is given as MDHEN and CDR2 as SYDVKM, both from the germline V gene. Cut back by 7 bases and 0 bases, the V and J ends lie 9 bases apart. CDR3 length: 14 amino acids, cysteine to phenylalanine. Kept here is only the CDR3 DNA, which spans 42 bases and is read in frame from base 1. What was sequenced was peripheral blood. The rearrangement combines TRBV28 with TRBJ2-2; a tentative D call is TRBD1 (6 bases match). The source of this sequence is an older man with acute or convalescent COVID-19. The CDR3 region has the sequence CASMGHANTGELFF. The bases are TGTGCCAGCATGGGACACGCGAACACCGGGGAGCTGTTTTTT.